The clone carrying this TCR beta chain was seen a few times. Measured with immunoSEQ multiplex PCR; TCRdb has only the in-frame clones, and not every one. The repertoire holds about 120,000 clones, more than 85% seen once, with approximately 1.7% in the top ten. Between the trimmed V and J ends, which lost 10 bases and 8 bases, there was a span of 14 bases. The germline V gene has CDR1 SGHTA and CDR2 FQGTGA. The CDR3 contains 11 residues. This sample was included in a study of control samples from healthy donors and cancer patients. The TCR was taken from a man aged 50 or older with head and neck cancer. The sequenced material came from PBMCs. This sequence joins TRBV7-3 and TRBJ1-2; D uncertain. The CDR3 nucleotides are TGTGCCACCAAAGGCGGGTCCGGCTACACCTTC. Translating gives CATKGGSGYTF.